These 18 T cell receptor beta chains originate from one sample sequenced in a study of T cell changes during pregnancy in multiple sclerosis. The protocol was immunoSEQ multiplex PCR, while the TCRdb copy is restricted to in-frame clones and leaves out a portion. This table holds under 85,000 clones, 90% found once. This sample comprised peripheral blood, obtained in the third trimester of pregnancy. The receptors were gathered from a female donor with multiple sclerosis, enrolled in a pregnancy study.

This clone was detected only once. The chain carries TRBV5-1 and TRBJ1-1, with D possibly matching TRBD1 (5 bases). The ends were cut back, 0 bases at V and 6 bases at J, with 21 bases in the middle. This CDR3 is built from 17 residues. In germline, CDR1 is SGHRS, CDR2 YFSETQ. CDR3 sequence: CASSLGGVGREVAEAFF. The DNA for the CDR3 is TGCGCCAGCAGCTTGGGGGGCGTCGGCAGGGAGGTTGCTGAAGCTTTCTTT. The full variable domain, in which reference TRBV5-1 and TRBJ1-1 provide the parts outside the CDR3, is KAGVTQTPRYLIKTRGQQVTLSCSPISGHRSVSWYQQTPGQGLQFLFEYFSETQRNKGNFPGRFSGRQFSNSRSEMNVSTLELGDSALYLCASSLGGVGREVAEAFFGQGTRLTVV.

V and J are TRBV4-3 and TRBJ2-7, with unresolved D. CDR1 LGHNA and CDR2 YSLEER come from the germline V gene. CDR3 length: 13 amino acids. Trimming removed 1 base at V and 3 bases at J, with 7 bases between. The CDR3 loop reads CASSQGLNYEQYF. CDR3 coding DNA: TGCGCCAGCAGCCAAGGACTGAACTACGAGCAGTACTTC.

The chain couples TRBV30 to TRBJ1-1; D call uncertain. The CDR3 has 13 amino acids. V was trimmed by 0 bases and J by 1 base, leaving 6 bases between them. Germline loops: CDR1 GTSNPN, CDR2 SVGIG (reference sequence). The CDR3 DNA is TGTGCCTGGAGTGTACTCCAGAACACTGAAGCTTTCTTT. Its translation: CAWSVLQNTEAFF. Drawing the rest from reference TRBV30 and TRBJ1-1, the complete variable domain is SQTIHQWPATLVQPVGSPLSLECTVEGTSNPNLYWYRQAAGRGLQLLFYSVGIGQISSEVPQNLSASRPQDRQFILSSKKLLLSDSGFYLCAWSVLQNTEAFFGQGTRLTVV.

The V call is TRBV14, the J call TRBJ2-1; TRBD2 matches at 11 bases. Germline lookup yields CDR1 SGHDN and CDR2 FVKESK. The CDR3 consists of 15 residues. The V and J ends lost 3 bases and 6 bases, in that order; junction bases with no gene match: 4. In DNA form, the CDR3 reads TGTGCCAGCAGCCACCTAGCGGGAGGACTCAATGAGCAGTTCTTC. Translating gives CASSHLAGGLNEQFF.

The genes are TRBV5-1 and TRBJ2-1; D unresolved. The CDR3 runs to 13 residues. Germline CDR1 is SGHRS and CDR2 is YFSETQ. Trimming shortened V by 3 bases and J by 6 bases, and 10 bases separated the two germline ends. CDR3 sequence reads: CASSWQVPNEQFF. CDR3 nucleotide sequence: TGCGCCAGCAGCTGGCAAGTACCCAATGAGCAGTTCTTC.

The chain uses TRBV4-2 and TRBJ2-1; 9 bases line up with TRBD1. The CDR3 consists of 14 residues. CDR1 and CDR2 (germline): LGHNA, YNFKEQ. Germline trimming cut 6 bases from V and 4 bases from J; bases unmatched to any gene: 4. CDR3 bases: TGTGCCAGCAGTCGGGACAGGGAGTACAATGAGCAGTTCTTC. This encodes CASSRDREYNEQFF.

The chain employs TRBV9 and TRBJ2-3; 10 nucleotides match TRBD2. Germline V gives CDR1 SGDLS, CDR2 YYNGEE. V lost 0 bases, J lost 0 bases, and 7 bases stayed unmatched. The CDR3 sequence is 18 residues long. As DNA, the CDR3 is TGTGCCAGCAGCGTAGCTACTAGCGGGGTACTTAGCACAGATACGCAGTATTTT. Protein: CASSVATSGVLSTDTQYF.

This clone was seen only once. The chain is built from TRBV21-1 and TRBJ1-5. TRBV21-1 is a documented pseudogene. This CDR3 spans 20 amino acids. The CDR3 DNA is TGTGCCAGCAGCAACCCCGGGAGCCCCAGGGTTCGCGGGAGCAATCAGCCCCAGCATTTT. Translated, it gives CASSNPGSPRVRGSNQPQHF.

This clone was seen once. The CDR3 protein is CASSYRGYEQYF. In nucleotides, the CDR3 is TGTGCCAGCAGTTACCGCGGCTACGAGCAGTACTTC. The genes are TRBV6-5 and TRBJ2-7, with unresolved D. From germline, CDR1 is MNHEY and CDR2 SVGAGI. Trimming removed 2 bases from V and 3 bases from J, with 5 bases in between. The CDR3 spans 12 residues.

V is TRBV6-1 and J is TRBJ2-1, with TRBD2 matching 15 bases. V gave up 6 bases and J gave up 8 bases; unmatched junction bases: 5. Germline V gene data show CDR1 as MNHNS and CDR2 as SASEGT. The CDR3 has 15 amino acids. CDR3 nucleotide sequence: TGTGCCAGCAGCCTTAGGACTAGCGGGAGGGATGAGCAGTTCTTC. This translates into CASSLRTSGRDEQFF.

This rearrangement joins TRBV12-5 to TRBJ2-5; 12 positions agree with TRBD2. The junction had 3 bases not matched to a gene; V was cut back by 2 bases and J by 5 bases. The CDR3 is 15 amino acids. Germline assignment: CDR1 LGHNT and CDR2 FRNRAP. The DNA for the CDR3 is TGTGCTAGTGGTTTGTGGACTAGCGGGACGGAGACCCAGTACTTC. It specifies CASGLWTSGTETQYF. The full variable domain, completed using reference TRBV12-5 and TRBJ2-5, is DARVTQTPRHKVTEMGQEVTMRCQPILGHNTVFWYRQTMMQGLELLAYFRNRAPLDDSGMPKDRFSAEMPDATLATLKIQPSEPRDSAVYFCASGLWTSGTETQYFGPGTRLLVL.

This rearrangement joins TRBV11-2 to TRBJ2-7, with TRBD1 as a possible D gene (6 bases). Trimming cost V 0 bases and J 4 bases, with 25 bases left between them. Looked up from germline, CDR1 is SGHAT and CDR2 is FQNNGV. The CDR3 consists of 19 residues. CDR3 sequence reads: CASSLDRGRGSPFHYEQYF. The CDR3 nucleotides read TGTGCCAGCAGCTTAGATCGCGGCAGGGGATCTCCGTTCCATTACGAGCAGTACTTC.

The CDR3 bases are TGTGCCTGGAGTGTAGGACTAGCTGTAGGCACAGATACGCAGTATTTT. Translated, it gives CAWSVGLAVGTDTQYF. The chain links TRBV30 to TRBJ2-3; 8 bases agree with TRBD2. Unmatched junction bases numbered 6, after V lost 0 bases and J lost 1 base. The CDR3 extends over 16 amino acids. Germline CDR1 reads GTSNPN; CDR2 reads SVGIG (reference sequence).

V usage is TRBV7-9 and J usage is TRBJ2-7; 12 nucleotides line up with TRBD1. The CDR3 extends over 17 amino acids. With V trimmed by 5 bases and J by 3 bases, 11 bases remained unmatched. CDR1 is SEHNR, CDR2 FQNEAQ, per germline (reference sequence). The CDR3, as DNA: TGTGCCAGCAGCGTCCAGGGGGGACAGGGGGCAATCTACGAGCAGTACTTC. This sequence encodes CASSVQGGQGAIYEQYF.

This clone appeared once. The germline gene is not matched at one end of the junction; a read error may be the cause. The chain joins TRBV19 to TRBJ2-2, with D possibly being TRBD2 (7 bases). The V gene's germline CDR1 is LNHDA and CDR2 SQIVND (reference sequence). CDR3 length: 14 residues. CDR3 DNA sequence: TGTGCCAGTAGGATAGGGGGGGACACCGGGGAGCTGTTTTTT. This codes for CASRIGGDTGELFF.

The chain combines TRBV6-5 with TRBJ2-3, with D perhaps TRBD2 (6 bases). The CDR3 sequence is 14 residues long. CDR1 MNHEY and CDR2 SVGAGI come from the germline V gene. The V end lost 5 bases, the J end lost 5 bases, and 14 bases lay between the germline ends. In DNA, the CDR3 is TGTGCCAGCAGTGGTCGGGCCGGGGGAGATACGCAGTATTTT. Translating it yields CASSGRAGGDTQYF.

The chain carries TRBV7-2 and TRBJ1-2; D is unresolved. The germline V and J ends were trimmed by 3 bases and 8 bases, with 10 bases remaining between them. The germline V gene has CDR1 SGHTA and CDR2 FQGNSA. The CDR3 loop spans 12 amino acids. The CDR3 here is CASSFLAEGYTF. CDR3 coding DNA: TGTGCCAGCAGCTTCCTCGCCGAGGGCTACACCTTC.

The V and J genes are TRBV6-5 and TRBJ1-2; 8 positions match TRBD1. CDR1 MNHEY and CDR2 SVGAGI come from the germline V gene. CDR3 length: 15 residues. J gave up 7 bases and V 7 bases, and 14 bases lay outside the gene matches. The CDR3 loop is CASTLFPGTGGGYTF. The CDR3 nucleotides are TGTGCCAGCACTCTCTTTCCCGGGACAGGCGGTGGCTACACCTTC.